One sample yielded the 9 T cell receptor beta chains listed below, sequenced in a study of T cell repertoires in aging, cancer and after chemotherapy. Amplification of TCR beta used genomic DNA extracted from peripheral blood. A mixed TRB-A/B primer pool amplified rearranged TRB by multiplex touch-down PCR. One entry per CDR3 protein, called by TCRdb with MiXCR from the multiplex PCR reads. The sample contains around 2,500 distinct CDR3 sequences, about 51% of which appear only once. The sequencing sample was made of blood. These TCRs come from a human donor with a blood cancer. The donor label of this sample is uncertain.

By sample share, this clonotype is large. The chain has TRBV19 and TRBJ1-4; D might be TRBD1 (5 bases). The CDR3 totals 17 residues. Germline loops: CDR1 LNHDA, CDR2 SQIVND (reference sequence). Trimming shortened V by 4 bases and J by 5 bases, and 20 bases separated the two germline ends. This CDR3 is CASSNPNSAGRNEKLFF. The CDR3 nucleotides read TGTGCCAGTAGTAACCCCAATTCGGCGGGGCGGAATGAAAAACTGTTTTTT. Combining the CDR3 with reference TRBV19 and TRBJ1-4 gives the whole variable domain DGGITQSPKYLFRKEGQNVTLSCEQNLNHDAMYWYRQDPGQGLRLIYYSQIVNDFQKGDIAEGYSVSREKKESFPLTVTSAQKNPTAFYLCASSNPNSAGRNEKLFFGSGTQLSVL.

By share of the sample, this clonotype is large. V and J are TRBV19 and TRBJ1-4, with D maybe TRBD1 (5 bases). V lost 8 bases to trimming and J lost 7 bases, with 29 bases between them. Per germline, CDR1 LNHDA and CDR2 SQIVND (reference sequence). This CDR3 is 18 amino acids long. CDR3 nucleotide sequence: TGTGCCAGTGGACGTACGACACGCGGGGGGAGATCGGCTGAAAAACTGTTTTTT. Residues: CASGRTTRGGRSAEKLFF.

In this sample, this clonotype is medium-sized. The chain is built from TRBV15 and TRBJ1-6; D gene ambiguous. V lost 3 bases, J lost 7 bases, and 10 bases lay in between. CDR3 length: 14 residues. CDR1 and CDR2 (germline): LNHNV, YYDKDF (reference sequence). As DNA, the CDR3 is TGTGCCACCAGCAGGGATAGAAACAATTCACCCCTCCACTTT. Translating gives CATSRDRNNSPLHF.

The chain couples TRBV27 to TRBJ1-6; TRBD1 matches at 9 bases. Per the germline V gene, CDR1 is MNHEY and CDR2 is SMNVEV (reference sequence). The V and J ends lost 5 bases and 8 bases, in that order; junction bases with no gene match: 10. The CDR3 runs 16 residues. CDR3: CASSALQGARHSPLHF. In DNA, the CDR3 is TGTGCCAGCAGTGCTCTACAGGGGGCGCGTCATTCACCCCTCCACTTT.

This clonotype was seen only once. The chain recombines TRBV6-6 with TRBJ1-4, with 7 bases aligning to TRBD1. The CDR3 is made up of 15 amino acids. CDR1 MNHNY and CDR2 SVGAGI come from the germline V gene (reference sequence). V lost 6 bases to trimming and J lost 5 bases; unmatched junction nucleotides: 9. This CDR3 reads CASRSPGTENEKLFF. CDR3 DNA: TGTGCCAGCAGATCACCCGGGACAGAAAATGAAAAACTGTTTTTT.

The chain employs TRBV18 and TRBJ1-5, with 8 bases fitting TRBD1. Trimming cost V 1 base and J 0 bases; bases outside gene matches: 5. The CDR3 has 17 amino acids. Germline V gene lookup returns CDR1 KGHSH and CDR2 LQKENI. The CDR3 loop is CASSPRTGGYSNQPQHF. For the CDR3, the DNA is TGTGCCAGCTCACCACGCACAGGGGGTTATAGCAATCAGCCCCAGCATTTT.

In its sample, this clonotype ranks as large. This chain connects TRBV11-3 to TRBJ2-2; 10 bases match TRBD2. From germline, CDR1 is SGHNT and CDR2 YENEEA. The CDR3 runs to 15 residues. The V gene end was trimmed by 2 bases and the J gene end by 8 bases; junction bases not matched to a gene: 5. DNA for the CDR3: TGTGCCAGCAGCTTACTAGCGGGAGTATCTGGGGAGCTGTTTTTT. This codes for CASSLLAGVSGELFF.

J is TRBJ2-5 and V is TRBV29-1; TRBD2 matches at 7 bases. The CDR3 consists of 15 residues. Germline loops: CDR1 SQVTM, CDR2 ANQGSEA. With V trimmed by 3 bases and J by 3 bases, 10 bases remained unmatched. CDR3 in amino acids: CSVDGTGSGEETQYF. The CDR3 DNA is TGCAGCGTTGATGGGACGGGAAGCGGGGAAGAGACCCAGTACTTC.

The rearrangement joins TRBV27 to TRBJ1-2, with 7 positions matching TRBD1. The V gene's germline CDR1 is MNHEY and CDR2 SMNVEV (reference sequence). Trimming at V came to 6 bases and at J to 4 bases, leaving 8 bases not matched to a gene. This CDR3 has 14 amino acids. CDR3 in DNA: TGTGCCAGCAGATGGACAGGCGATACCTATGGCTACACCTTC. This codes for CASRWTGDTYGYTF.